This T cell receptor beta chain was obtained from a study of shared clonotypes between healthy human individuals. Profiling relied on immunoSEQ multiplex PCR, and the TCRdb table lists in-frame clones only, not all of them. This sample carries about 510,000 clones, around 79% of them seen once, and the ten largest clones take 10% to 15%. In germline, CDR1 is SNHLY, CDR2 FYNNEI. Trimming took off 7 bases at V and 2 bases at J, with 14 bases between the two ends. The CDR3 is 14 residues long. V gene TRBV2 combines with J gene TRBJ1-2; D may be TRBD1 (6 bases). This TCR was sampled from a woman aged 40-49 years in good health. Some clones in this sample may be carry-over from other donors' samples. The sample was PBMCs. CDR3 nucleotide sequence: TGTGCCAGCACTCTAGGGGGACGGAACTATGGCTACACCTTC. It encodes CASTLGGRNYGYTF.